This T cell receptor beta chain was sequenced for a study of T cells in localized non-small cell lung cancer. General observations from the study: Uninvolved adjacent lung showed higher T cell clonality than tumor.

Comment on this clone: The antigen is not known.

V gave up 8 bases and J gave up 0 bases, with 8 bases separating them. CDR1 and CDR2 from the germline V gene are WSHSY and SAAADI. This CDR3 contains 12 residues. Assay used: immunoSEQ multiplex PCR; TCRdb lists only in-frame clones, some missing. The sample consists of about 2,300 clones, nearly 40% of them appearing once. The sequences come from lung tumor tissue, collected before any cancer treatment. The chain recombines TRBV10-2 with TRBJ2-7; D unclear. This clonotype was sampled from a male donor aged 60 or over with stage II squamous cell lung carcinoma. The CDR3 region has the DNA TGCGCCAGCGGTGCCTCCTCCTACGAGCAGTACTTC. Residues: CASGASSYEQYF.